This T cell receptor (beta chain) was identified in a study of cytomegalovirus exposure and HLA in healthy donors. This CDR3 comprises 15 residues. Germline V gene lookup returns CDR1 SGHNT and CDR2 YYREEE (reference sequence). V was pared by 4 bases and J by 4 bases, with 17 bases between. 13 Jbeta primers and 60 Vbeta primers were used for the PCR. The assay was immunoSEQ multiplex PCR, and TCRdb's table has in-frame clones only and misses some. The repertoire holds some 150,000 clones, with about 64% as singletons. The genes are TRBV5-4 and TRBJ1-1; TRBD1 might be the D (6 bases). Material: PBMCs. This TCR derives from a woman aged 55-69 years in good health and CMV-seropositive. The CDR3 bases are TGTGCCAGCAGCACCCCCCGGGACATGGGCACTGAAGCTTTCTTT. It is translated as CASSTPRDMGTEAFF.